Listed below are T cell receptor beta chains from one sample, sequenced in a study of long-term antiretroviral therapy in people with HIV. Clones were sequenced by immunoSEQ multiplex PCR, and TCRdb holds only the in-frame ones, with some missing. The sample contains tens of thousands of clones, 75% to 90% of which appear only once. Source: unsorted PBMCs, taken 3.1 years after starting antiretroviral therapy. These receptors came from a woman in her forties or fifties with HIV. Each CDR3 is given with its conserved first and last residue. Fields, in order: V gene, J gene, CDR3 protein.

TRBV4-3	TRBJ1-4	CASSQDPGQENEKLFF
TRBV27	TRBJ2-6	CASSLSGILSGANVLTF
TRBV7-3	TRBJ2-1	CASAAGTPYNEQFF
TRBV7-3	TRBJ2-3	CASSRGVDTQYF
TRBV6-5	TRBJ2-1	CVSELRRTYDEQFF
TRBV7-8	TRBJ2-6	CASSLVAGGDSGANVLTF
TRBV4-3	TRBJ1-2	CASSQSTGVNYGYTF
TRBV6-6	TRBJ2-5	CASSPSGVQETQYF
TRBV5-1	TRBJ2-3	CASGRLSGKDTQYF
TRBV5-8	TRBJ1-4	CASSSHSRTGTNEKLFF
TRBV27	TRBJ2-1	CASSLSALSEQFF
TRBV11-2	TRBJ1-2	CASSRLGGYGYTF
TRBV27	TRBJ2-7	CASSLGQGVYEQYF
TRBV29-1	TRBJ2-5	CSVALAVLPETQYF
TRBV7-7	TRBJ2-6	CASRNSGANVLTF
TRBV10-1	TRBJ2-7	CASSESTSGTSKQYF
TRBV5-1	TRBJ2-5	CASSLAGTETQYF
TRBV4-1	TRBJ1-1	CASSQARGTEAFF
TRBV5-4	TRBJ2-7	CASSSRAIPYEQYF
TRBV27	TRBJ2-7	CASTETPGGGQYF
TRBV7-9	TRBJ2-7	CASSPGTGGKNEQYF
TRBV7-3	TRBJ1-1	CASSLTIGRKETEAFF
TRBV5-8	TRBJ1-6	CASSPWAGNSPLHF
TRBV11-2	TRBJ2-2	CASSLLRGELFF
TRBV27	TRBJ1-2	CASPPAGGARFYGYTF